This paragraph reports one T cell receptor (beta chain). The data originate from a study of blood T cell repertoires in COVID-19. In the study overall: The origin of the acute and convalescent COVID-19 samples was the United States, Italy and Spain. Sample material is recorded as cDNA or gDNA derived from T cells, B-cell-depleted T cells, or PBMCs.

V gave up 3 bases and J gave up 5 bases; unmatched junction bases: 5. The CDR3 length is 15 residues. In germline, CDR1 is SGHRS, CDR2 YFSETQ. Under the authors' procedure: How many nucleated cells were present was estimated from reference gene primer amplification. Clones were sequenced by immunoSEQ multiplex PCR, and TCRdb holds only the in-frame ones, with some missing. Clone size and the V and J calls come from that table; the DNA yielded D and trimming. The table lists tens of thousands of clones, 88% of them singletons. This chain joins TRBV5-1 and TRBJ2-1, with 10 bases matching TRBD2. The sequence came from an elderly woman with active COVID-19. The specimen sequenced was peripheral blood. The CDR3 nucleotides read TGCGCCAGCAGCTCCCAGCGGGAGGGAGACAATGAGCAGTTCTTC. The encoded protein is CASSSQREGDNEQFF. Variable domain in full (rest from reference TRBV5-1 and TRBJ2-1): KAGVTQTPRYLIKTRGQQVTLSCSPISGHRSVSWYQQTPGQGLQFLFEYFSETQRNKGNFPGRFSGRQFSNSRSEMNVSTLELGDSALYLCASSSQREGDNEQFFGPGTRLTVL.